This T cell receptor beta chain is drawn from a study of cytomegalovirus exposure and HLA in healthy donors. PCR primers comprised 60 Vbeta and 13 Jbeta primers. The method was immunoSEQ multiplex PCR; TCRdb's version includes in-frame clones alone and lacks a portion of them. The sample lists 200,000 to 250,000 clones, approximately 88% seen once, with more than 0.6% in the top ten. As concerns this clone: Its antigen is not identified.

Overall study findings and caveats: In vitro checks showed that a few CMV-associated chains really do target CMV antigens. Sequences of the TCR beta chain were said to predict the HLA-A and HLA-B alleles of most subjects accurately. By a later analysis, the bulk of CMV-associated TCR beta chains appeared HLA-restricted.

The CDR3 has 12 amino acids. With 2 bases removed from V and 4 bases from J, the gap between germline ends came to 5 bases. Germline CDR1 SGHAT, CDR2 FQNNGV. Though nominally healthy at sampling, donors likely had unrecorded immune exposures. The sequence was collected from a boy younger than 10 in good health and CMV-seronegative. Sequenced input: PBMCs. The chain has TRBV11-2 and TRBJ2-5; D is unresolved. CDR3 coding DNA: TGTGCCAGCAGCTTATATAGAGAGACCCAGTACTTC. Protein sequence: CASSLYRETQYF.